The source of this T cell receptor beta chain is a study of T cell responses to AZD1222 COVID-19 vaccine. Study-wide results and caveats: Seropositive at baseline were only a handful of AZD1222 recipients.

Analysis merged second doses at about 4 or about 12 weeks. Measured with immunoSEQ multiplex PCR; TCRdb has only the in-frame clones, and not every one. This sample yields roughly 180,000 clones, of which around nine tenths are seen a single time; about 1.9% belongs to the top ten. Points on this clone: What it recognizes is unknown.

The CDR3 has 16 residues. With V trimmed by 0 bases and J by 4 bases, 6 bases remained unmatched. Germline CDR1 reads SGHNT; CDR2 reads YYREEE (reference sequence). The sequencing used peripheral blood, collected 28 days after the second AZD1222 dose. The TCR sequence derives from an adult who received the AZD1222 COVID-19 vaccine. The rearrangement joins TRBV5-4 to TRBJ2-1, with 8 bases matching TRBD1. The CDR3 loop is CASSLDPDRAYNEQFF. The CDR3 bases are TGTGCCAGCAGCTTGGATCCGGACAGGGCATACAATGAGCAGTTCTTC.